Shown below are 5 T cell receptor beta chains from a single sample sequenced in a study of response to subunit inactivated influenza vaccine. From the RT-PCR reads, TCRdb called clonotypes with MiXCR, one entry per CDR3 protein. The table lists 650,000 to 800,000 distinct CDR3 sequences, 14% of them singletons, with less than 7% in the top ten. The material sequenced was PBMCs from blood, taken approximately 15 days before vaccination. These receptors were taken from a man aged 50 or older who received an inactivated influenza vaccine.

The chain carries TRBV5-1 and TRBJ2-7, with a weak D call TRBD2 (6 bases). CDR3 length: 16 amino acids. Germline V gene lookup returns CDR1 SGHRS and CDR2 YFSETQ. V was cut by 0 bases and J by 2 bases, with 15 bases left in between. The CDR3 loop is CASSLGAGSGPYEQYF. CDR3 nucleotides: TGCGCCAGCAGCTTGGGGGCAGGTAGCGGTCCCTACGAGCAGTACTTC.

Only a few counts were recorded for this clonotype. The chain recombines TRBV28 with TRBJ1-1; 7 bases map to TRBD1. The CDR3 contains 16 residues. V dropped 4 bases and J dropped 0; count of bases not matched to a gene: 8. CDR1 is MDHEN and CDR2 is SYDVKM in the germline V gene. CDR3 coding DNA: TGTGCCAGCAGTTCCTCTGGGACAGCTATGAACACTGAAGCTTTCTTT. Amino acid sequence: CASSSSGTAMNTEAFF.

This clonotype occurred many times. The genes are TRBV16 and TRBJ1-4, with D tentatively TRBD1 (6 bases). Germline lookup yields CDR1 KGHSY and CDR2 FQNENV. V lost 4 bases to trimming and J lost 5 bases, with 14 bases between them. The CDR3 runs 15 residues. The CDR3 here is CASSPYRTGNEKLFF. The CDR3 nucleotides are TGTGCCAGCAGCCCATACCGAACAGGGAATGAAAAACTGTTTTTT. Full variable domain (outside the CDR3, taken from reference TRBV16 and TRBJ1-4): GEEVAQTPKHLVRGEGQKAKLYCAPIKGHSYVFWYQQVLKNEFKFLISFQNENVFDETGMPKERFSAKCLPNSPCSLEIQATKLEDSAVYFCASSPYRTGNEKLFFGSGTQLSVL.

This clonotype was seen a handful of times. The V gene is TRBV2, the J gene TRBJ2-7; D ambiguous. CDR3 size: 12 residues. Germline V CDR1 and CDR2: SNHLY, FYNNEI. V lost 4 bases and J 3 bases, leaving 7 bases between the germline ends. The DNA for the CDR3 is TGTGCCAGCAGTGTTAGTAACTACGAGCAGTACTTC. Its translation is CASSVSNYEQYF.

In its sample, this clonotype was seen a few times. This sequence joins TRBV18 and TRBJ2-1; the D gene is possibly TRBD2 (6 bases). Germline CDR1 KGHSH, CDR2 LQKENI. V lost 3 bases and J 9 bases, leaving 15 bases between the germline ends. This CDR3 is 14 amino acids long. CDR3 residues: CASSPIGGGSEQFF. CDR3 coding DNA: TGTGCCAGCTCACCCATCGGGGGAGGAAGTGAGCAGTTCTTC.